A selection of T cell receptor beta chains follows, all from one sample in a study of cytomegalovirus exposure and HLA in healthy donors. Libraries were prepared by immunoSEQ multiplex PCR; TCRdb keeps only in-frame clonotypes and omits some of them. This table has 240,000 or so clones, around 87% appearing once. Source material: PBMCs. Every receptor here comes from a woman younger than 45 in good health and CMV-seropositive. CDR3s include the opening cysteine and the closing phenylalanine or tryptophan. The D gene is left open where the match is weak. Size tells how often a clone was seen (once, few, many) or the class of an expanded clone, and some rows leave it out.

v_gene: TRBV6-6; d_gene: -; abundance: few; j_gene: TRBJ2-7; CDR3nt: TGTGCCAGCACCCATGGGACTTCGTACGAGCAGTACTTC; CDR3aa: CASTHGTSYEQYF
v_gene: TRBV15; d_gene: TRBD2; abundance: -; j_gene: TRBJ2-1; CDR3nt: TGTGCCACCAGCAGTCCGAGTAGCGGGAACTACAATGAGCAGTTCTTC; CDR3aa: CATSSPSSGNYNEQFF
v_gene: TRBV12-5; d_gene: -; abundance: -; j_gene: TRBJ2-3; CDR3nt: TGTGCTAGTGGTTTGGAAACTAGCACAGATACGCAGTATTTT; CDR3aa: CASGLETSTDTQYF
v_gene: TRBV7-2; d_gene: -; abundance: -; j_gene: TRBJ1-2; CDR3nt: TGTGCCAGCAGCTTAATAGGGGTCTATGGCTACACCTTC; CDR3aa: CASSLIGVYGYTF
v_gene: TRBV15; d_gene: -; abundance: -; j_gene: TRBJ2-7; CDR3nt: TGTGCCACCAGCAGAGCCTGGACAGACGAGCAGTACTTC; CDR3aa: CATSRAWTDEQYF
v_gene: TRBV6-5; d_gene: -; abundance: -; j_gene: TRBJ1-2; CDR3nt: TGTGCCAGCAGCAAAGACAGAAACTATGGCTACACCTTC; CDR3aa: CASSKDRNYGYTF
v_gene: TRBV5-4; d_gene: TRBD1; abundance: -; j_gene: TRBJ2-7; CDR3nt: TGTGCCAGCAGCCTGGACAGGGGGCATTCCGGGAGCGCCTACGAGCAGTACTTC; CDR3aa: CASSLDRGHSGSAYEQYF
v_gene: TRBV6-1; d_gene: TRBD2; abundance: -; j_gene: TRBJ2-1; CDR3nt: TGTGCCAGCAGTGAAGATCCCCTAGCGGGTTACAATGAGCAGTTCTTC; CDR3aa: CASSEDPLAGYNEQFF
v_gene: TRBV20-1; d_gene: -; abundance: -; j_gene: TRBJ1-2; CDR3nt: TGCAGTGCCGAAGGGGATGGCTACACCTTC; CDR3aa: CSAEGDGYTF
v_gene: TRBV5-1; d_gene: TRBD1; abundance: -; j_gene: TRBJ1-1; CDR3nt: TGCGCCAGCAGTAGCGACAGGGTTTACACTGAAGCTTTCTTT; CDR3aa: CASSSDRVYTEAFF
v_gene: TRBV7-9; d_gene: -; abundance: -; j_gene: TRBJ2-5; CDR3nt: TGTGCCAGCAGCTTAGACGGGGAGGTACGAGAGACCCAGTACTTC; CDR3aa: CASSLDGEVRETQYF
v_gene: TRBV19; d_gene: TRBD2; abundance: -; j_gene: TRBJ2-2; CDR3nt: TGTGCCAGTAGCTCGCTGAGACTAGCGGGAGGCCGGGCCGGGGAGCTGTTTTTT; CDR3aa: CASSSLRLAGGRAGELFF
v_gene: TRBV10-3; d_gene: TRBD1; abundance: -; j_gene: TRBJ2-3; CDR3nt: TGTGCCATCAGGCAGGGGGTAAGCACAGATACGCAGTATTTT; CDR3aa: CAIRQGVSTDTQYF
v_gene: TRBV28; d_gene: TRBD1; abundance: -; j_gene: TRBJ1-2; CDR3nt: TGTGCCAGCAGTACCGACAGGGGTTCCGGCTACACCTTC; CDR3aa: CASSTDRGSGYTF
v_gene: TRBV10-1; d_gene: -; abundance: -; j_gene: TRBJ2-2; CDR3nt: TGCGCCAGCAGACTGGACAGACTCACCGGGGAGCTGTTTTTT; CDR3aa: CASRLDRLTGELFF
v_gene: TRBV5-4; d_gene: TRBD2; abundance: -; j_gene: TRBJ2-7; CDR3nt: TGTGCCAGCAGCTATATAGCCGGGGGGGACTACGAGCAGTACTTC; CDR3aa: CASSYIAGGDYEQYF
v_gene: TRBV7-9; d_gene: -; abundance: -; j_gene: TRBJ1-2; CDR3nt: TGTGCCAGCAGTTCCGACAGTAACTATGGCTACACCTTC; CDR3aa: CASSSDSNYGYTF
v_gene: TRBV21-1; d_gene: -; abundance: few; j_gene: TRBJ2-5; CDR3nt: TGTGCCAGCAGCACAGAACCAGAGACCCAGTACTTC; CDR3aa: CASSTEPETQYF
v_gene: TRBV5-6; d_gene: -; abundance: -; j_gene: TRBJ2-5; CDR3nt: TGTGCCAGCAGCTTGGAGTTCAGCGGGGAGACCCAGTACTTC; CDR3aa: CASSLEFSGETQYF
v_gene: TRBV30; d_gene: -; abundance: -; j_gene: TRBJ2-3; CDR3nt: TGTGCCTGGAGTTTATCCTCTAACACAGATACGCAGTATTTT; CDR3aa: CAWSLSSNTDTQYF
v_gene: TRBV5-1; d_gene: TRBD1; abundance: -; j_gene: TRBJ1-1; CDR3nt: TGCGCCAGCAGCCCCAAACAGGGGACCCTGAACACTGAAGCTTTCTTT; CDR3aa: CASSPKQGTLNTEAFF
v_gene: TRBV27; d_gene: TRBD1; abundance: -; j_gene: TRBJ2-7; CDR3nt: TGTGCCAGCAGTGGAATCGGGACAGGGTCCGCCGAGCAGTACTTC; CDR3aa: CASSGIGTGSAEQYF
v_gene: TRBV4-1; d_gene: -; abundance: -; j_gene: TRBJ2-3; CDR3nt: TGCGCCAGCAGCCAAGAGAGCCCAGATACGCAGTATTTT; CDR3aa: CASSQESPDTQYF
v_gene: TRBV2; d_gene: TRBD2; abundance: -; j_gene: TRBJ2-3; CDR3nt: TGTGCCAGCAGGCGGGGGGGGATCACAGATACGCAGTATTTT; CDR3aa: CASRRGGITDTQYF
v_gene: TRBV6-6; d_gene: TRBD1; abundance: -; j_gene: TRBJ1-2; CDR3nt: TGTGCCAGCAGTTCAACTGGACAGGCTGGCTACACCTTC; CDR3aa: CASSSTGQAGYTF
v_gene: TRBV18; d_gene: -; abundance: few; j_gene: TRBJ1-2; CDR3nt: TGTGCCAGCTCACCACCATTCCAGGGCTACACCTTC; CDR3aa: CASSPPFQGYTF
v_gene: TRBV14; d_gene: TRBD2; abundance: -; j_gene: TRBJ2-7; CDR3nt: TGTGCCAGCAGCCAAGGGCTAGCGGTTTCCTACGAGCAGTACTTC; CDR3aa: CASSQGLAVSYEQYF
v_gene: TRBV29-1; d_gene: -; abundance: -; j_gene: TRBJ2-3; CDR3nt: TGCAGCGTTGTTTACAGGGTTATTTCGTCAGATACGCAGTATTTT; CDR3aa: CSVVYRVISSDTQYF
v_gene: TRBV19; d_gene: -; abundance: -; j_gene: TRBJ1-2; CDR3nt: TGTGCCAGTAGCCCCGGCGGGTACTATGGCTACACCTTC; CDR3aa: CASSPGGYYGYTF
v_gene: TRBV27; d_gene: TRBD2; abundance: -; j_gene: TRBJ2-7; CDR3nt: TGTGCCAGCAGTTTAGCGGGAGGCTACGAGCAGTACTTC; CDR3aa: CASSLAGGYEQYF
v_gene: TRBV30; d_gene: -; abundance: -; j_gene: TRBJ1-6; CDR3nt: TGTGCCTGGAGCGGAGAGTCGACGGTGAGCTCCTATAATTCACCCCTCCACTTT; CDR3aa: CAWSGESTVSSYNSPLHF
v_gene: TRBV6-1; d_gene: -; abundance: -; j_gene: TRBJ1-3; CDR3nt: TGTGCCAGCAGTCAGGTACCTGGAAACACCATATATTTT; CDR3aa: CASSQVPGNTIYF
v_gene: TRBV19; d_gene: -; abundance: once; j_gene: TRBJ1-1; CDR3nt: TGTGCCAGTAGTAGGGTCCCAGGGGTGAACACTGAAGCTTTCTTT; CDR3aa: CASSRVPGVNTEAFF
v_gene: TRBV28; d_gene: TRBD1; abundance: -; j_gene: TRBJ2-7; CDR3nt: TGTGCCAGCAGTTTGTTCGACAGGGGGCGTGGGGAGCAGTACTTC; CDR3aa: CASSLFDRGRGEQYF
v_gene: TRBV27; d_gene: TRBD1; abundance: -; j_gene: TRBJ2-2; CDR3nt: TGTGCCAGCAGCACCGGGACAGGGAGTTTCGGGGAGCTGTTTTTT; CDR3aa: CASSTGTGSFGELFF
v_gene: TRBV11-2; d_gene: -; abundance: -; j_gene: TRBJ2-3; CDR3nt: TGTGCCAGCAGCCCCGGCACAGATACGCAGTATTTT; CDR3aa: CASSPGTDTQYF
v_gene: TRBV10-3; d_gene: TRBD1; abundance: -; j_gene: TRBJ1-1; CDR3nt: TGTGCCATCAGTGTCCTGACAGGGGGTGCGGCTGAAGCTTTCTTT; CDR3aa: CAISVLTGGAAEAFF
v_gene: TRBV30; d_gene: -; abundance: -; j_gene: TRBJ1-5; CDR3nt: TGTGCCTGGAGTGAAGATAGGGGCCAGCCCCAGCATTTT; CDR3aa: CAWSEDRGQPQHF
v_gene: TRBV28; d_gene: -; abundance: -; j_gene: TRBJ2-7; CDR3nt: TGTGCCAGCACTTCCCGTGGGAGACATTCCTACGAGCAGTACTTC; CDR3aa: CASTSRGRHSYEQYF
v_gene: TRBV9; d_gene: TRBD1; abundance: -; j_gene: TRBJ1-1; CDR3nt: TGTGCCAGCAACCCAGGGGGCGTTTTCACTGAAGCTTTCTTT; CDR3aa: CASNPGGVFTEAFF
v_gene: TRBV5-4; d_gene: TRBD1; abundance: few; j_gene: TRBJ2-5; CDR3nt: TGTGCCAGCAGCGCTACAGGGGCTCAAGAGACCCAGTACTTC; CDR3aa: CASSATGAQETQYF
v_gene: TRBV11-2; d_gene: TRBD2; abundance: -; j_gene: TRBJ2-7; CDR3nt: TGTGCCAGCAGCTTAGGACTAGCGGCCTCCTACGAGCAGTACTTC; CDR3aa: CASSLGLAASYEQYF
v_gene: TRBV30; d_gene: TRBD2; abundance: -; j_gene: TRBJ2-1; CDR3nt: TGTGCCTCGACAGCGGGAAACTCCTACAATGAGCAGTTCTTC; CDR3aa: CASTAGNSYNEQFF
v_gene: TRBV28; d_gene: TRBD2; abundance: -; j_gene: TRBJ2-6; CDR3nt: TGTGCCAGCAGAGCGGGAAGCGGATCTGGGGCCAACGTCCTGACTTTC; CDR3aa: CASRAGSGSGANVLTF